The source of this T cell receptor (beta chain) is a study of blood T cell repertoires in COVID-19. Trimming pared 0 bases from V and 7 bases from J, leaving 14 bases between. From germline, CDR1 is MNHNY and CDR2 SVGAGI (reference sequence). This CDR3 comprises 15 residues. The assay was immunoSEQ multiplex PCR, and TCRdb's table has in-frame clones only and misses some. This sample has about 230,000 clones, with around 86% found just once. Sequencing was done on a sample of peripheral blood. The V call is TRBV6-6, the J call TRBJ2-3; perhaps TRBD2 as D (6 bases). The receptor comes from a man aged 50 to 60 with COVID-19, enrolled during active disease. Here the CDR3 reads CASSYSTGRENTQYF. The DNA of the CDR3 is TGTGCCAGCAGTTACTCCACCGGGAGAGAAAATACGCAGTATTTT.